The clone carrying this T cell receptor beta chain has just a few counts. Its target is unknown. Expressed TCRB transcripts were sequenced after all isolated RNA was converted to cDNA. Generated by immunoSEQ multiplex PCR, the TCRdb table keeps only in-frame clones and is missing some. The sample lists over 150,000 clones, 6.5% to 8.5% occurring once. This entry comes from a study of beta chain features in type 1 diabetes. On the study more broadly: No age, gender or cell yield differences were seen between patients and healthy donors.

The authors took one heparinised blood draw, averaging approximately 120 mL, from each donor. CD4+ naive, central memory, regulatory and stem cell-like memory subsets were isolated by sorting on CD45RO/CCR7/CD25/CD127/CD95/CD27. The germline CDR1 and CDR2 sequences are SGHTA and FQGNSA. The CDR3 loop spans 13 amino acids. V was clipped by 4 bases and J by 6 bases, with 13 bases between them. General study findings and limits: Researchers report that Type 1 diabetes patients had moderately but significantly shorter TCRB CDR3s across all four CD4+ subsets. Type 1 diabetes patients showed fewer insertions and more deletions at VDJ junctions.

The sample was central memory CD4+ T cells from blood. This chain connects TRBV7-2 to TRBJ2-7; D gene unclear. This sequence originates from a man aged 18 to 30 with type 1 diabetes. As DNA, the CDR3 is TGTGCCAGCAGCTCCCAGACGGGTCGCGAGCAGTACTTC. This translates into CASSSQTGREQYF.